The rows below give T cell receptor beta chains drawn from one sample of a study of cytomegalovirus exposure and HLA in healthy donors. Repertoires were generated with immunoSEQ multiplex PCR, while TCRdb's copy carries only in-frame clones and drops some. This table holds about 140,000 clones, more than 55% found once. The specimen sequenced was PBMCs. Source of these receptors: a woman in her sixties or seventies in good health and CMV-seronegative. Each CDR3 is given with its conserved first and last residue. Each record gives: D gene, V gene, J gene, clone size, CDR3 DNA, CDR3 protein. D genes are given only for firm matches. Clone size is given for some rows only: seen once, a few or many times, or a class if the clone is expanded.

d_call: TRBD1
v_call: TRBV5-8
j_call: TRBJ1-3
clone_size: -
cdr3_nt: TGTGCCAGCAGCCGAGAGGGGGCCTCTGGAAACACCATATATTTT
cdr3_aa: CASSREGASGNTIYF

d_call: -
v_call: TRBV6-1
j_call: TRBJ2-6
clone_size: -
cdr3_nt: TGTGCCACCGGAGGACAGTCTGGGGCCAACGTCCTGACTTTC
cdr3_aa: CATGGQSGANVLTF

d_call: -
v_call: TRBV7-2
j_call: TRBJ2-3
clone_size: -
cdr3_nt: TGTGCCAGCAGCCCTCTAAATCGGCTAGCGACGCAGTATTTT
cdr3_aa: CASSPLNRLATQYF

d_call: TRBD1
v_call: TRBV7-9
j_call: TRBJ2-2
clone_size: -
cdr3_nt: TGTGCCAGCAGCACTCGGACAGGGGGCACCGGGGAGCTGTTTTTT
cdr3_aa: CASSTRTGGTGELFF

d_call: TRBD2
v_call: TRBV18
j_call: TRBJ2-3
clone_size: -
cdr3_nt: TGTGCCAGCTCACCAATAGTAGCGGGGGTGATAGATACGCAGTATTTT
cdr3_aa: CASSPIVAGVIDTQYF

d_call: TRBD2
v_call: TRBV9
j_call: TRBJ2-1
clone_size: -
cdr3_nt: TGTGCCAGCAGCCCCCTAGCGGGGGGGAACAATGAGCAGTTCTTC
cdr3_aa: CASSPLAGGNNEQFF

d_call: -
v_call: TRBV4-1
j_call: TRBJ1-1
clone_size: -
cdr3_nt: TGCGCCAGCAGCCAAGAAGTTGGCCTCATGAACACTGAAGCTTTCTTT
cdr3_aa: CASSQEVGLMNTEAFF

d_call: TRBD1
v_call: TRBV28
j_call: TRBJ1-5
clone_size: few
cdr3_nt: TGTGCCAGCAGTTTAGGGGGTTTAGGGACAGGGTTCCGCAATCAGCCCCAGCATTTT
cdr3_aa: CASSLGGLGTGFRNQPQHF

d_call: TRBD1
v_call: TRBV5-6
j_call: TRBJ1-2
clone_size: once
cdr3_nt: TGTGCCAGCAGCTGGATGTCCGGACAGGGTAACTATGGCTACACCTTC
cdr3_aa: CASSWMSGQGNYGYTF

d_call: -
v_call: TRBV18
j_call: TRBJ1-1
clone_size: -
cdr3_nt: TGTGCCAGCTCACCAACGGGTTGGGAAGCTTTCTTT
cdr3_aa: CASSPTGWEAFF

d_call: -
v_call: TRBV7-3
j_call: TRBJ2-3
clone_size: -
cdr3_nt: TGTGCCAGCAGCTTAAATTCTGCGGGGCGGAATACGCAGTATTTT
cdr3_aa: CASSLNSAGRNTQYF

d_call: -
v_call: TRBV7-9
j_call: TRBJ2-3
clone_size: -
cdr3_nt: TGTGCCAGCAGCCCTCGGGACTCAAGCACAGATACGCAGTATTTT
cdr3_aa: CASSPRDSSTDTQYF

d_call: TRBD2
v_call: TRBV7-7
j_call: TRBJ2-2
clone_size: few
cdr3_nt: TGTGCCAGCAGCGGGGGACTAGCAAACACCGGGGAGCTGTTTTTT
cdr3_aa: CASSGGLANTGELFF

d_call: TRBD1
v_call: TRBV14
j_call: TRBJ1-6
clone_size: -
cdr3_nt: TGTGCCAGCAGGTTATCCGGGACAGGTCTGTGGAGCTCCTATAATTCACCCCTCCACTTT
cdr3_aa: CASRLSGTGLWSSYNSPLHF

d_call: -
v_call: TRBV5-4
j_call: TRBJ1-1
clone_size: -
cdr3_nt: TGTGCCAGCGAGCTTGTCGGGAGCACTGAAGCTTTCTTT
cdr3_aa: CASELVGSTEAFF

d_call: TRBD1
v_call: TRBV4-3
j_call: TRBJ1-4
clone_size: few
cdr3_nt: TGCGCCAGCAGCCAAATCTTGGGCAGGGGGGATGAAAAACTGTTTTTT
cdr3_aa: CASSQILGRGDEKLFF

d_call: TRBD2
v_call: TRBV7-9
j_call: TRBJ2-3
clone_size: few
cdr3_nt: TGTGCCAGCAGCTTAATAGCGGGAGGGCCTATCTTCGTAGATACGCAGTATTTT
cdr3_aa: CASSLIAGGPIFVDTQYF

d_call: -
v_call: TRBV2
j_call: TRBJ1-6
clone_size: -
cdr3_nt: TGTGCCACCCGACAGGAATGGAATTCACCCCTCCACTTT
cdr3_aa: CATRQEWNSPLHF

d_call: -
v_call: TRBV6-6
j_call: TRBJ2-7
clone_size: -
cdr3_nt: TGTGCCAGCCGATTAGCGGACGAGCAGTACTTC
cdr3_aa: CASRLADEQYF

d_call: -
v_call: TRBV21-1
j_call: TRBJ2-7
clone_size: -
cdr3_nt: TGTGCCAGCAGCAAAGCAGGAGGGGGGGTAGGGGAGCAGTACTTC
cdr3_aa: CASSKAGGGVGEQYF

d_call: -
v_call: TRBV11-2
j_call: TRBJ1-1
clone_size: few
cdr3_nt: TGTGCCAGCAGCCCGCATGGGGCAGGGAACACTGAAGCTTTCTTT
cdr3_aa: CASSPHGAGNTEAFF

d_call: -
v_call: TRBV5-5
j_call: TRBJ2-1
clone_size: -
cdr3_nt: TGTGCCAGCAATGCGGGGACCTACAATGAGCAGTTCTTC
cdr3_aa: CASNAGTYNEQFF

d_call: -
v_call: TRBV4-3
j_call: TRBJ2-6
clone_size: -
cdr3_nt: TGCGCCAGCAGCCAGGACAGTCCTGGGGCCAACGTCCTGACTTTC
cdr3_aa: CASSQDSPGANVLTF

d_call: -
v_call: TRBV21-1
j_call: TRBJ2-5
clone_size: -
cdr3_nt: TGTGCCAGCAGGAGACAGGGGGGAGAGACCCAGTACTTC
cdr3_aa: CASRRQGGETQYF

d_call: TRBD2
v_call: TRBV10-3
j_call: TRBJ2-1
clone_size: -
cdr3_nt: TGTGCCATCACAGCTAGCGGGAGTAATGAGCAGTTCTTC
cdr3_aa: CAITASGSNEQFF

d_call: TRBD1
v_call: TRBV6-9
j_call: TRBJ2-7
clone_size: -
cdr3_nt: TGTGCCAGCAGGAACAGGGGTTACGAGCAGTACTTC
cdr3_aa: CASRNRGYEQYF

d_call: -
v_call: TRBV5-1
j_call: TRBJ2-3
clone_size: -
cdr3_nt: TGCGCCAGCAGCTTATCGAGAGATACGCAGTATTTT
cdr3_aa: CASSLSRDTQYF

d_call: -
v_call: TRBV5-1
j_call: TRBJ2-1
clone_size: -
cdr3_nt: TGCGCCAGCAGCCGCCTAGTCGGAGATGAGCAGTTCTTC
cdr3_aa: CASSRLVGDEQFF

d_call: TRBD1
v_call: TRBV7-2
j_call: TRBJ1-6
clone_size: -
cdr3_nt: TGTGCCAGCAGCTTAGGGGACAGGGGAGGATCACCCCTCCACTTT
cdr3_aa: CASSLGDRGGSPLHF

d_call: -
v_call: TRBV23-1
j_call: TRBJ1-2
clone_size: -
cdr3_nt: TGCGCCAGCAGTCGTGGACTCCGGACGGAGAACTATGGCTACACCTTC
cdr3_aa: CASSRGLRTENYGYTF

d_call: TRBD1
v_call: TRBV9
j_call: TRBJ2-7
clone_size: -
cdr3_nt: TGTGCCAGCAGCGTAGGGGACAGGGGGCCCTACGAGCAGTACTTC
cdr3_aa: CASSVGDRGPYEQYF

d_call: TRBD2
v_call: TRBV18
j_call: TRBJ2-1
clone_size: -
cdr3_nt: TGTGCCAGCTCACGACTAGCGGGGGGATCCTCTAACAATGAGCAGTTCTTC
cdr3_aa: CASSRLAGGSSNNEQFF

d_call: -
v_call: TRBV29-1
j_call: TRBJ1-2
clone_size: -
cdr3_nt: TGCAGCGTTTCCGGGAACTATGGCTACACCTTC
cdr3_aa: CSVSGNYGYTF

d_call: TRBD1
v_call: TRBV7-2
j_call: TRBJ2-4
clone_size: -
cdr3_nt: TGTGCCAGCAGCCAGACAGGGTCCTTTCCCATTCAGTACTTC
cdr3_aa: CASSQTGSFPIQYF

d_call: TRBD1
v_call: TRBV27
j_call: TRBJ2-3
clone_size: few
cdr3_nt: TGTGCCAGCAGCACACGGACAGGGGGCGGAGATACGCAGTATTTT
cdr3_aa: CASSTRTGGGDTQYF

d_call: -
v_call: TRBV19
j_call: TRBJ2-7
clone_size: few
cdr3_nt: TGTGCCAGACCGCGGCGGGCCTACGAGCAGTACTTC
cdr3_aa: CARPRRAYEQYF

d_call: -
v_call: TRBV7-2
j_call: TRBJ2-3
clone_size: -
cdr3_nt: TGTGCCAGCAGCCCTAGGGGGGGTAGGGCAGATACGCAGTATTTT
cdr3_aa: CASSPRGGRADTQYF

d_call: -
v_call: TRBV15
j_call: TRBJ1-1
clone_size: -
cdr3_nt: TGTGCCACCAGCAGAGACGCCACAGGGTCTCGGGTAGCTTTCTTT
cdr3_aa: CATSRDATGSRVAFF

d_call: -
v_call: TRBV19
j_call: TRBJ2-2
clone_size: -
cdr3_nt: TGTGCCAGTAGTATTGGCCAGCGGGCGGCCGGGGAGCTGTTTTTT
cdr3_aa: CASSIGQRAAGELFF

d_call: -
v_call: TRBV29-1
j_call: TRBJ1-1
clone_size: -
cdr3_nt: TGCAGCGTAGACCGTGCGGTCCTTAACACTGAAGCTTTCTTT
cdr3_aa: CSVDRAVLNTEAFF

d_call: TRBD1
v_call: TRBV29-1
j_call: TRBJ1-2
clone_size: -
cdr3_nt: TGCAGCGCCCCAGAGGAGGGACAGCTAAACTATGGCTACACCTTC
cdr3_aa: CSAPEEGQLNYGYTF

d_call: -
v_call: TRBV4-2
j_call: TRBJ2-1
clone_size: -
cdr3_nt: TGTGCCAGCAGCCAAGAAGCGGACAGCTCCTACAATGAGCAGTTCTTC
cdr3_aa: CASSQEADSSYNEQFF

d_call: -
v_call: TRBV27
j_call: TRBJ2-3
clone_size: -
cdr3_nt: TGTGCCACCCTCGGCCCTAGCGCAAGCACAGATACGCAGTATTTT
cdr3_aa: CATLGPSASTDTQYF

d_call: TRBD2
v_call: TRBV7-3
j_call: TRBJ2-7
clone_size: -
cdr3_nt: TGTGCCAGCAGCTTGACTAGCGGGGGACCTTTCGAGCAGTACTTC
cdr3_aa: CASSLTSGGPFEQYF

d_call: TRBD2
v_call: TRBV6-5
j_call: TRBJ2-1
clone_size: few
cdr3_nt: TGTGCCAGCAGCGAGACTAGCGGAAACAATGAGCAGTTCTTC
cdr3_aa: CASSETSGNNEQFF

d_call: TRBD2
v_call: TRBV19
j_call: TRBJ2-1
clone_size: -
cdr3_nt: TGTGCCAGTGACCCCCTAGCGGGGGGTAGCAATGAGCAGTTCTTC
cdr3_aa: CASDPLAGGSNEQFF

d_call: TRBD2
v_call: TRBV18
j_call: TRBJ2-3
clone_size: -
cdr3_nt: TGTGCCAGCTCACCAGGAGCGGGGTCAGATACGCAGTATTTT
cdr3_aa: CASSPGAGSDTQYF

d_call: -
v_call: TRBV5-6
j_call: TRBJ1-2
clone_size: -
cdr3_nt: TGTGCCAGCAGCAACCCCCAGACAGGTGGGGATGGCTACACCTTC
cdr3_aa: CASSNPQTGGDGYTF

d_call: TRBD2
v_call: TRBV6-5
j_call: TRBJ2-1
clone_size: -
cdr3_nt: TGTGCCAGCAGTGAGGGACTAGCGATGGAGGAGCAGTTCTTC
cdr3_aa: CASSEGLAMEEQFF

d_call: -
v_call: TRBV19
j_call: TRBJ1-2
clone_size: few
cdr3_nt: TGTGCCAGTAGTATAGAGGGGCTTGGCGGCTACACCTTC
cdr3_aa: CASSIEGLGGYTF

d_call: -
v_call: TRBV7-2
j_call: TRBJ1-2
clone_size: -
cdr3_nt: TGTGCCAGCAGCTTAGGACGGGGGGCCTTCAGGGGCTACACCTTC
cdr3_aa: CASSLGRGAFRGYTF